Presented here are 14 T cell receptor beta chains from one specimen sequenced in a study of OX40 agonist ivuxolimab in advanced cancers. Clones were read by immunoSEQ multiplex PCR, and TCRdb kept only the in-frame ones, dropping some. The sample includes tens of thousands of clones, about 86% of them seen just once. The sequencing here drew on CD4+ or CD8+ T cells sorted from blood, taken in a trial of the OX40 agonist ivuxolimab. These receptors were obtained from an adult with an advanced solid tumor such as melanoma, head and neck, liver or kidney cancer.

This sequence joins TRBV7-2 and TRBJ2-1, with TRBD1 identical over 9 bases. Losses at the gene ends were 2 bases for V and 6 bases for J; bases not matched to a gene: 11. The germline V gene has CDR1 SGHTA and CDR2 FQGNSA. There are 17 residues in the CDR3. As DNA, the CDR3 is TGTGCCAGCAGCTTATTTGCGTCTGGGACAGGGAGCAATGAGCAGTTCTTC. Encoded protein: CASSLFASGTGSNEQFF.

CDR3 sequence: CASSQGPLNTIYF. CDR3 bases: TGTGCCAGCAGTCAGGGACCGCTTAACACCATATATTTT. This chain joins TRBV6-1 and TRBJ1-3, with D possibly TRBD1 on 5 matching bases. CDR3 length: 13 residues. Germline-derived CDR1 and CDR2 are MNHNS and SASEGT. Deletions cut 5 bases from V and 7 bases from J, with 12 bases between.

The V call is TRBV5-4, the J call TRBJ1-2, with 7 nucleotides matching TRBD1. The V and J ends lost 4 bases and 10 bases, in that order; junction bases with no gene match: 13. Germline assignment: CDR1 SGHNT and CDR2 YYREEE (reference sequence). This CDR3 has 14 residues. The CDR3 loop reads CASSVGGADRAYTF. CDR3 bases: TGTGCCAGCAGCGTAGGGGGGGCCGACAGGGCCTACACCTTC.

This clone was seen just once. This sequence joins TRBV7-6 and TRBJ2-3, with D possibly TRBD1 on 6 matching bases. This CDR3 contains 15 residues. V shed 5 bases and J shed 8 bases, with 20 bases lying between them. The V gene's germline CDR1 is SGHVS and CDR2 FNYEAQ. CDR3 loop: CASSLGRGSRGTQYF. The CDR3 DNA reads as TGTGCCAGCAGCCTCGGTCGTGGGTCCAGGGGTACGCAGTATTTT. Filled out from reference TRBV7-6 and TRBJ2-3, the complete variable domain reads GAGVSQSPRYKVTKRGQDVALRCDPISGHVSLYWYRQALGQGPEFLTYFNYEAQQDKSGLPNDRFSAERPEGSISTLTIQRTEQRDSAMYRCASSLGRGSRGTQYFGPGTRLTVL.

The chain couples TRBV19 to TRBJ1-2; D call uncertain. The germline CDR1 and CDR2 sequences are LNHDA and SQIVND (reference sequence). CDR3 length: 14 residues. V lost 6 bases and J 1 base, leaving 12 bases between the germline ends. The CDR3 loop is CASRPQRSNYGYTF. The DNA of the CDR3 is TGTGCCAGTAGACCACAGAGAAGTAACTATGGCTACACCTTC.

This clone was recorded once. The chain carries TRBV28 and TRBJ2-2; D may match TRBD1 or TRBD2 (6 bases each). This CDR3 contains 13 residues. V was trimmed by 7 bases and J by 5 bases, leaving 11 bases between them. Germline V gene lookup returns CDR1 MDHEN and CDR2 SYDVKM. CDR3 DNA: TGTGCCAGCAAGGGGGGACGGACCGGGGAGCTGTTTTTT. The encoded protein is CASKGGRTGELFF.

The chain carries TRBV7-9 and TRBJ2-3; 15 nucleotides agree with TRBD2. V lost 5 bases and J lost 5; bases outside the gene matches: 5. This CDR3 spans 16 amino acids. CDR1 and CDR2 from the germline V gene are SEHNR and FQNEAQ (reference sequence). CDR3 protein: CASSRTSGGAGDTQYF. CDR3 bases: TGTGCCAGCAGCCGGACTAGCGGGGGGGCTGGAGATACGCAGTATTTT.

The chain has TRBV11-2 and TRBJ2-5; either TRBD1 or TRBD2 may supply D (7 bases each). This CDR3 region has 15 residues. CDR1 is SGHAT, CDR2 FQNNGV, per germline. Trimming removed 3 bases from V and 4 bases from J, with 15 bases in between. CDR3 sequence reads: CASSFQGGALETQYF. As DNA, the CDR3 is TGTGCCAGCAGCTTTCAGGGGGGGGCCTTAGAGACCCAGTACTTC. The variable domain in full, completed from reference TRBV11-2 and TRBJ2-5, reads EAGVAQSPRYKIIEKRQSVAFWCNPISGHATLYWYQQILGQGPKLLIQFQNNGVVDDSQLPKDRFSAERLKGVDSTLKIQPAKLEDSAVYLCASSFQGGALETQYFGPGTRLLVL.

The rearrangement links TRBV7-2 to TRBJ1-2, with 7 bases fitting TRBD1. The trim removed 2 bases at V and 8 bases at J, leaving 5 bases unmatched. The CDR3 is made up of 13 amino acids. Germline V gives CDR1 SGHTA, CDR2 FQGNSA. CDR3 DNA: TGTGCCAGCAGCTTAAAGGGGGCCTGGGGCTACACCTTC. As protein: CASSLKGAWGYTF.

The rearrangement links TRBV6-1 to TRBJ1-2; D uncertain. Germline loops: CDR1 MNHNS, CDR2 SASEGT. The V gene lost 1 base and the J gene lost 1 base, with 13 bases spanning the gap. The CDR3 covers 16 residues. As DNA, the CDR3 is TGTGCCAGCAGTGAAGAGGGCCAGGTAGTTAACTATGGCTACACCTTC. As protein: CASSEEGQVVNYGYTF.

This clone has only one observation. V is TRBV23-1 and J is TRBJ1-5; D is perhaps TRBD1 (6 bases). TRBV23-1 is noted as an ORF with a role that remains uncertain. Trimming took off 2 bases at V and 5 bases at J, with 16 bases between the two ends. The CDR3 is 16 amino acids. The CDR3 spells CASSQGGVGAYQPQHF. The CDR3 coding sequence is TGCGCCAGCAGTCAAGGGGGCGTGGGGGCGTATCAGCCCCAGCATTTT.

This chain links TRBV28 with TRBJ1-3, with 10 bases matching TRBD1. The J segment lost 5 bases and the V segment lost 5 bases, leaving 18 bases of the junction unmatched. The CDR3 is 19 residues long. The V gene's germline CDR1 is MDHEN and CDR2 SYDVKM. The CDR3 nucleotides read TGTGCCAGCAGTCCACCCCACGTCTTGGGGACAGGGGAGCGAAACACCATATATTTT. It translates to CASSPPHVLGTGERNTIYF. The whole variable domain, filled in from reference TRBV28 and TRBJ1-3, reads DVKVTQSSRYLVKRTGEKVFLECVQDMDHENMFWYRQDPGLGLRLIYFSYDVKMKEKGDIPEGYSVSREKKERFSLILESASTNQTSMYLCASSPPHVLGTGERNTIYFGEGSWLTVV.

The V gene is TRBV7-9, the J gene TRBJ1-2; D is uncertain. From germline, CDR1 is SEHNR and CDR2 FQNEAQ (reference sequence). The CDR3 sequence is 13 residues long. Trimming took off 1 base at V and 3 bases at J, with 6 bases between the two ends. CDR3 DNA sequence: TGTGCCAGCAGCTTAGGCCAACACTATGGCTACACCTTC. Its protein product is CASSLGQHYGYTF.

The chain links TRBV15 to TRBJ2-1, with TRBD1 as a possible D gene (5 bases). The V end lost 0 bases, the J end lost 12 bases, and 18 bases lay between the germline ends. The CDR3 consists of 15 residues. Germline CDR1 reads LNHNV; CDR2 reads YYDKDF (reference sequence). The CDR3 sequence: CATSRDLAGPRGQFF. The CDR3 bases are TGTGCCACCAGCAGAGATTTGGCAGGTCCTAGGGGGCAGTTCTTC.